A selection of T cell receptor beta chains follows, all from one sample in a study of blood T cell repertoires in COVID-19. Method: immunoSEQ multiplex PCR; TCRdb's copy keeps in-frame clones and lacks some. The table lists some 240,000 clones, approximately 80% of them singletons. Sample: peripheral blood. The source is a woman of 80 years or more with COVID-19, enrolled during active disease. CDR3s include the opening cysteine and the closing phenylalanine or tryptophan. D genes are given only for firm matches. Not every row has a clone size; where given, it reads once, few, many or a size class.

d_gene	v_gene	abundance	j_gene	CDR3nt	CDR3aa
NA	TRBV5-1	NA	TRBJ1-1	TGCGCCAGCAGAGATTACAGGTCGAACACTGAAGCTTTCTTT	CASRDYRSNTEAFF
NA	TRBV5-1	once	TRBJ1-2	TGCGCCAGCAGCTTCCAGGCAGGGCTAAACTATGGCTACACCTTC	CASSFQAGLNYGYTF
TRBD1	TRBV2	NA	TRBJ1-2	TGTGCCAGACGAGACCGGGACAGGGGGAGAGGCTACACCTTC	CARRDRDRGRGYTF
NA	TRBV9	NA	TRBJ1-1	TGTGCCAGCAGAGGGGCAGGGTCAATTGGGACTGAAGCTTTCTTT	CASRGAGSIGTEAFF
NA	TRBV2	once	TRBJ1-1	TGTGCCAGCAGTGGACAGCCCAACACTGAAGCTTTCTTT	CASSGQPNTEAFF
TRBD1	TRBV6-5	NA	TRBJ2-5	TGTGCTGTGGGGACAGGGGAGACCCAGTACTTC	CAVGTGETQYF
NA	TRBV7-2	NA	TRBJ1-1	TGTGCCAGCAGCCCGTCAAGGGCGGGCCGAATCGGTGCTTTCTTT	CASSPSRAGRIGAFF
NA	TRBV28	few	TRBJ1-4	TGTGCCAGCAGTTTATGGGACACTCGGCGAGGTGAAAAACTGTTTTTT	CASSLWDTRRGEKLFF
NA	TRBV6-2/TRBV6-3	once	TRBJ1-2	TGTGCCAGCAGTCCCCCGAGGGTACGAGGCTACACCTTC	CASSPPRVRGYTF
TRBD1	TRBV5-1	NA	TRBJ1-6	TGCGCCAGCAGCCCAGGACAGGGGAGTTCACCCCTCCACTTT	CASSPGQGSSPLHF
NA	TRBV5-4	NA	TRBJ1-1	TGTGCCAGCAGGGGGCAGGCTATGAACACTGAAGCTTTCTTT	CASRGQAMNTEAFF
TRBD1	TRBV27	once	TRBJ2-5	TGTGCCAGCAGTTTCCTACCGGGACAGGGGTTGGAGACCCAGTACTTC	CASSFLPGQGLETQYF